Presented here are 11 T cell receptor beta chains from one specimen sequenced in a study of shared clonotypes between healthy human individuals. The assay was immunoSEQ multiplex PCR, and TCRdb's table has in-frame clones only and misses some. The data show hundreds of thousands of clones, about 74% seen once. Sequencing was performed on memory CD4+ T cells sorted from blood. Described subset: CD45RA-negative fraction. The source is a woman aged 25 to 45 in good health.

This chain connects TRBV18 to TRBJ1-5, with 7 nucleotides matching TRBD1. Per the germline V gene, CDR1 is KGHSH and CDR2 is LQKENI. This CDR3 contains 14 residues. After removal of 6 bases from V and 2 bases from J, the junction contained 4 bases not matched to a gene. CDR3 protein: CASSSTGGNQPQHF. The CDR3 DNA sequence: TGTGCCAGCTCGTCAACAGGGGGCAATCAGCCCCAGCATTTT.

The V gene is TRBV11-2, the J gene TRBJ2-7, with 9 positions matching TRBD2. J gave up 2 bases and V 4 bases, and 9 bases lay outside the gene matches. This CDR3 has 16 amino acids. Looked up from germline, CDR1 is SGHAT and CDR2 is FQNNGV. CDR3 sequence: CASSYRFRGRAYEQYF. CDR3 nucleotide sequence: TGTGCCAGCAGCTATAGATTTCGCGGGAGGGCCTACGAGCAGTACTTC.

The chain has TRBV7-2 and TRBJ2-1; D may be TRBD1 (6 bases). CDR1 and CDR2 from the germline V gene are SGHTA and FQGNSA. V dropped 5 bases and J dropped 8 bases, with 13 bases sitting between them. The CDR3 length is 13 residues. The DNA for the CDR3 is TGTGCCAGCAGCGCGATACAGGGCTATGAGCAGTTCTTC. Residues: CASSAIQGYEQFF.

This clone came up a few times. V usage is TRBV6-1 and J usage is TRBJ1-5, with D unresolved. This CDR3 region has 15 residues. Trimming stripped 6 bases from V and 3 bases from J, with 15 bases between. Per germline, CDR1 MNHNS and CDR2 SASEGT. DNA of the CDR3: TGTGCCAGCAGCAGTCGTAGGGAGAACAATCAGCCCCAGCATTTT. Translation gives CASSSRRENNQPQHF.

This chain uses TRBV6-1 with TRBJ2-6; 7 positions agree with TRBD1. Germline CDR1 and CDR2: MNHNS and SASEGT. V lost 4 bases, J lost 3 bases, and 3 bases stayed unmatched. This CDR3 comprises 15 residues. In nucleotides, the CDR3 is TGTGCCAGCAGTGGAACAGGGGATGGGGCCAACGTCCTGACTTTC. This translates into CASSGTGDGANVLTF.

V and J are TRBV11-2 and TRBJ1-4; no firm D call. There are 15 residues in the CDR3. Trimming left V 2 bases short and J 5 bases short, with 12 bases between. Germline CDR1 reads SGHAT; CDR2 reads FQNNGV. The CDR3 loop reads CASSLLGSINEKLFF. CDR3 nucleotide sequence: TGTGCCAGCAGCTTACTCGGTTCCATCAATGAAAAACTGTTTTTT.

The V and J genes are TRBV11-2 and TRBJ2-7, with D possibly being TRBD1 or TRBD2 (8 bases each). Between the trimmed V and J ends, which lost 4 bases and 4 bases, there was a span of 17 bases. Germline V CDR1 and CDR2: SGHAT, FQNNGV. The length of the CDR3 is 15 residues. The CDR3 spells CASSYTSGQGYEQYF. The CDR3 nucleotides are TGTGCCAGCAGCTATACTAGCGGACAGGGATACGAGCAGTACTTC.

Comment on this clone: This CDR3 is also generated by other DNA sequences in the sample. The rearrangement joins TRBV18 to TRBJ1-5; possibly TRBD1 for D (6 bases). CDR3 size: 13 residues. V was clipped by 2 bases and J by 5 bases, with 7 bases between them. Per the germline V gene, CDR1 is KGHSH and CDR2 is LQKENI. The CDR3 region has the DNA TGTGCCAGCTCACCAAAGGGGGATCAGCCCCAGCATTTT. Its translation: CASSPKGDQPQHF.

Note on this clone: Other DNA sequences within the sample encode an identical CDR3. The chain has TRBV18 and TRBJ2-7; 8 positions agree with TRBD2. The CDR3 extends over 15 amino acids. The germline CDR1 and CDR2 sequences are KGHSH and LQKENI. Trimming removed 3 bases from V and 2 bases from J; junction bases left unmatched: 6. DNA for the CDR3: TGTGCCAGCTCACCTCGCACTAGCGGAGCCTACGAGCAGTACTTC. It encodes CASSPRTSGAYEQYF. The full variable domain, in which reference TRBV18 and TRBJ2-7 provide the parts outside the CDR3, is NAGVMQNPRHLVRRRGQEARLRCSPMKGHSHVYWYRQLPEEGLKFMVYLQKENIIDESGMPKERFSAEFPKEGPSILRIQQVVRGDSAAYFCASSPRTSGAYEQYFGPGTRLTVT.

This clone has only one observation. The chain carries TRBV2 and TRBJ1-2, with 7 nucleotides matching TRBD1. Germline trimming cut 8 bases from V and 8 bases from J; bases unmatched to any gene: 5. Germline V gene sequence: CDR1 SNHLY, CDR2 FYNNEI. CDR3 length: 11 residues. CDR3 nucleotides: TGTGCCAGCGGGGGACAGCCCGGCTACACCTTC. Residues: CASGGQPGYTF.

V usage is TRBV9 and J usage is TRBJ2-3; 12 bases agree with TRBD2. The CDR3 is 15 residues long. After removal of 4 bases from V and 2 bases from J, the junction contained 2 bases not matched to a gene. Germline-derived CDR1 and CDR2 are SGDLS and YYNGEE. The CDR3 is CASSWTSGITDTQYF. CDR3 DNA sequence: TGTGCCAGCAGCTGGACTAGCGGGATCACAGATACGCAGTATTTT.